One sample yielded the 10 T cell receptor beta chains listed below, sequenced in a study of a mutant IDH1 vaccine in newly diagnosed glioma (dated by TCRdb to the early 2020s). The time point label for this specimen denotes: week 35, safety follow-up. Every vaccine dose consisted of 300 ug of a 20-mer mutant IDH1 peptide in Montanide, administered subcutaneously together with topical imiquimod. These receptors have no identified antigens. The library was made by the immunoSEQ multiplex PCR assay. In TCRdb, the immuneACCESS table is reduced to in-frame sequences with V and J assigned. These tables do not hold every clone; where another copy was compared, an unresolved V gene accounts for under half, and the others remain unexplained. The sample table lists roughly 60,000 clones, around 81% of them with a count of one. The ten largest clonotypes hold around 5% of the sample. Sequences were derived from PBMCs, sampled from a glioma patient whose treatment included an IDH1 peptide vaccine. The receptors stem from a man between 40 and 49 years old with glioma.

The chain links TRBV6-1 to TRBJ2-3; 14 nucleotides line up with TRBD2. The CDR3 covers 15 residues. Germline assignment: CDR1 MNHNS and CDR2 SASEGT. J was trimmed by 5 bases and V by 6 bases; bases with no gene match: 4. In DNA form, the CDR3 reads TGTGCCAGCAGGGAGGGACTAGCGGGGGTAGATACGCAGTATTTT. This gives the protein CASREGLAGVDTQYF.

V and J are TRBV18 and TRBJ1-1; D ambiguous. Germline V lookup: CDR1 KGHSH, CDR2 LQKENI. The CDR3 is 15 residues long. Trimming took 0 bases from V and 2 from J, leaving 10 bases between them. The CDR3, as DNA: TGTGCCAGCTCACCACCGGGAGGACGAAACACTGAAGCTTTCTTT. Translation: CASSPPGGRNTEAFF.

V is TRBV10-3 and J is TRBJ2-1; D remains unclear. With 2 bases removed from V and 3 bases from J, the gap between germline ends came to 8 bases. CDR3 length: 14 residues. Per the germline V gene, CDR1 is ENHRY and CDR2 is SYGVKD. The CDR3 DNA sequence: TGTGCCATCAGTGAGGGCGGCCGCTACAATGAGCAGTTCTTC. The encoded protein is CAISEGGRYNEQFF.

The rearrangement uses TRBV19 and TRBJ2-2, with 9 positions matching TRBD1. CDR3 size: 20 residues. The V segment lost 2 bases and the J segment 3 bases; nucleotides outside the gene matches: 16. Germline loops: CDR1 LNHDA, CDR2 SQIVND (reference sequence). As DNA, the CDR3 is TGTGCCAGTAGTATACCCTCGGGACAGGGTACCGGAGTCGACACCGGGGAGCTGTTTTTT. This encodes CASSIPSGQGTGVDTGELFF.

The chain combines TRBV5-1 with TRBJ1-2; D gene ambiguous. The CDR3 extends over 14 amino acids. CDR1 and CDR2 (germline): SGHRS, YFSETQ. The germline V and J ends were trimmed by 0 bases and 7 bases, with 13 bases remaining between them. CDR3 nucleotide sequence: TGCGCCAGCAGCTTGGGAATGGCAATTGGTGGCTACACCTTC. This sequence encodes CASSLGMAIGGYTF.

This clone was seen only a few times. The chain recombines TRBV19 with TRBJ1-1; perhaps TRBD1 as D (5 bases). This CDR3 comprises 14 residues. Trimming shortened V by 5 bases and J by 1 base, and 11 bases separated the two germline ends. The V gene's germline CDR1 is LNHDA and CDR2 SQIVND (reference sequence). The DNA of the CDR3 is TGTGCCAGTAGTGCCGGGACGTCGAACACTGAAGCTTTCTTT. This encodes CASSAGTSNTEAFF.

The chain carries TRBV7-8 and TRBJ2-5; TRBD1 matches 8 bases. J was trimmed by 4 bases and V by 4 bases; bases with no gene match: 5. CDR1 and CDR2 from the germline V gene are SGHVS and FQNEAQ. CDR3 length equals 14 residues. CDR3 residues: CASSSRTGSETQYF. CDR3 sequence (DNA): TGTGCCAGCAGCTCCAGGACAGGGTCAGAGACCCAGTACTTC.

This chain uses TRBV4-3 with TRBJ1-1; D unresolved. The germline V gene has CDR1 LGHNA and CDR2 YSLEER. The CDR3 sequence is 13 residues long. V lost 0 bases and J 10 bases, leaving 12 bases between the germline ends. CDR3 in amino acids: CASSQDGQAGAFF. Written as DNA, the CDR3 is TGCGCCAGCAGCCAAGATGGTCAGGCGGGAGCTTTCTTT.

The chain combines TRBV11-2 with TRBJ1-2; tentative D call: TRBD1 (5 bases). This CDR3 is 14 amino acids long. Germline CDR1 SGHAT, CDR2 FQNNGV. V lost 2 bases and J lost 4, with 11 bases in between. The CDR3 protein is CASSLFQGSYGYTF. Here the CDR3 DNA reads TGTGCCAGCAGCTTATTCCAGGGATCCTATGGCTACACCTTC.

The V and J genes are TRBV19 and TRBJ1-4, with 7 nucleotides matching TRBD1. V lost 5 bases, J lost 8 bases, and 11 bases stayed unmatched. CDR3 size: 15 residues. Germline V gene sequence: CDR1 LNHDA, CDR2 SQIVND (reference sequence). The CDR3 coding sequence is TGTGCCAGTAGTGCTCGACAGGGAGGAAGGGAAAAACTGTTTTTT. It yields the protein CASSARQGGREKLFF.